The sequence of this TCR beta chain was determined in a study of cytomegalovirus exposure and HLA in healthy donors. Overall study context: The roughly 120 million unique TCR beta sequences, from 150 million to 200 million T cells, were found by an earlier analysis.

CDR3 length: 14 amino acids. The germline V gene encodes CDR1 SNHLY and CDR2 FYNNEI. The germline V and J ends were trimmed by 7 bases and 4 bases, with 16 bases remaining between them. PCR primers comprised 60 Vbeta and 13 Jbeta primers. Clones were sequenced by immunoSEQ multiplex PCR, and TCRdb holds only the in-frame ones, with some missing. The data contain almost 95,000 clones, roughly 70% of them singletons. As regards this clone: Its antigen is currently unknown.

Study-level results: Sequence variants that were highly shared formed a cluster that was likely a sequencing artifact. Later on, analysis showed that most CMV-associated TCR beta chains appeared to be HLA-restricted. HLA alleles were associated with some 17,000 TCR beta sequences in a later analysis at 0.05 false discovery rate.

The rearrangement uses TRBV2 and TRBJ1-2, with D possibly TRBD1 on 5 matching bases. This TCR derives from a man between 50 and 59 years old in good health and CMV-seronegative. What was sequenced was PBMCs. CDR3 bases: TGTGCCAGCAAAAACAAGACAGCAAGCTATGGCTACACCTTC. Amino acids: CASKNKTASYGYTF.